The clone carrying this TCR beta chain was seen repeatedly, ten times or more. V dropped 4 bases and J dropped 8 bases, with 17 bases sitting between them. The CDR3 consists of 13 residues. Germline-derived CDR1 and CDR2 are SQVTM and ANQGSEA. The source of the sample is a study of kidney transplant recipient with SARS-CoV-2 infection. TCRdb redid the calling of the reads with MiXCR, one entry per CDR3 protein. The sample holds about 240,000 distinct CDR3 sequences, less than 35% seen once. The TCR was taken from a male patient in his thirties who had COVID-19 and was a kidney transplant recipient. Some T cells may be the graft donor's. The gene calls are TRBV29-1 and TRBJ1-2; D is undetermined. The material sequenced was a blood sample, taken at baseline and between days 110 and 120 from a kidney transplant recipient. CDR3 bases: TGCAGCGTTGGGCCGGTCGGGAACGGGGGCTACACCTTC. As protein: CSVGPVGNGGYTF. Full variable domain (outside the CDR3, taken from reference TRBV29-1 and TRBJ1-2): SAVISQKPSRDICQRGTSLTIQCQVDSQVTMMFWYRQQPGQSLTLIATANQGSEATYESGFVIDKFPISRPNLTFSTLTVSNMSPEDSSIYLCSVGPVGNGGYTFGSGTRLTVV.